The 2 T cell receptor beta chains in this list originate from one sample, sequenced in a study of CD8+ T cells in alopecia areata. RNA was isolated and reverse transcribed to cDNA, the sequencing template. Libraries were prepared by immunoSEQ multiplex PCR; TCRdb keeps only in-frame clonotypes and omits some of them. The repertoire consists of roughly 260,000 clones, none detected only once. Markers used for sorting pooled cutaneous lymph node cells were CD4, CD8alpha, NKG2D, NKG2ACE and others. The sample taken for sequencing was CD4+ T cells sorted from a lymph node. These receptors were obtained from a C3H/HeJ mouse with alopecia areata. This strain has MHC haplotype H2-k.

This clone has more than one count but fewer than ten. Mouse gene names apply. The CDR3 end falls 4 residues outside the read, so it is completed with the germline J gene. The sample holds other DNA sequences that translate to the same CDR3. This chain connects TRBV19 to TRBJ1-1; D might be TRBD1 (6 bases). Germline V lookup: CDR1 FNHDT, CDR2 SITEND (reference sequence). The ends were cut back, 2 bases at V and 1 base at J, with 6 bases in the middle. The CDR3 has 13 amino acids. CDR3 sequence reads: CASSMTGNTEVFF. Incomplete CDR3 DNA: TGTGCCAGCAGTATGACAGGAAACACA.

Concerning this clone itself: The genes and germline here are from mouse. The observed sequence ends 4 residues before the CDR3 terminus, with the missing tail filled in from the germline J gene. The chain uses TRBV13-1 and TRBJ2-2, with 12 bases fitting TRBD2. Germline loops: CDR1 NSHNY, CDR2 SYGAGN. CDR3 length: 16 amino acids. The junction had 4 bases not matched to a gene; V was cut back by 3 bases and J by 4 bases. CDR3 DNA (partial): TGTGCCAGCAGTGGGGGACTGGGGGGCGTCACCGGG. Translation: CASSGGLGGVTG. The full CDR3 is CASSGGLGGVTGQLYF.